Shown below are 9 T cell receptor beta chains from a single sample sequenced in a study of shared clonotypes between healthy human individuals. The table came from immunoSEQ multiplex PCR; TCRdb's copy has only in-frame clones and leaves some out. The data contain about 960,000 clones, over 75% of them singletons. Sequenced: memory CD4+ T cells sorted from blood. Indicated subset: CD45RA-negative fraction. The receptors stem from a man aged 18-30 years in good health.

The chain joins TRBV9 to TRBJ2-5, with TRBD2 as a possible D gene (5 bases). This CDR3 is 14 amino acids long. The ends were cut back, 3 bases at V and 4 bases at J, with 13 bases in the middle. Germline V CDR1 and CDR2: SGDLS, YYNGEE. This chain's CDR3 is CASSADLSGETQYF. The CDR3 DNA follows: TGTGCCAGCAGCGCGGACCTAAGCGGAGAGACCCAGTACTTC. The whole variable domain, filled in from reference TRBV9 and TRBJ2-5, reads DSGVTQTPKHLITATGQRVTLRCSPRSGDLSVYWYQQSLDQGLQFLIQYYNGEERAKGNILERFSAQQFPDLHSELNLSSLELGDSALYFCASSADLSGETQYFGPGTRLLVL.

In this sample, this clone turned up a few times. V gene TRBV5-1 combines with J gene TRBJ2-5; 8 bases map to TRBD1. The CDR3 is 15 residues long. With 4 bases clipped from V and 1 base from J, the junction kept 6 bases outside the gene matches. Germline loops: CDR1 SGHRS, CDR2 YFSETQ. The CDR3 nucleotides read TGCGCCAGCAGCACCCGGACAGGGCCCCAAGAGACCCAGTACTTC. Protein: CASSTRTGPQETQYF.

The rearrangement links TRBV18 to TRBJ2-7, with D tentatively TRBD1 (8 bases). V was cut by 1 base and J by 6 bases, with 16 bases left in between. This CDR3 comprises 15 residues. CDR1 and CDR2 (germline): KGHSH, LQKENI. CDR3 nucleotides: TGTGCCAGCTCACCACGGTCGGACAGGGAGGGCGAGCAGTACTTC. This gives the protein CASSPRSDREGEQYF.

The gene calls are TRBV7-9 and TRBJ1-1; possibly TRBD1 for D (6 bases). Germline V CDR1 and CDR2: SEHNR, FQNEAQ (reference sequence). The V end was cut by 3 bases, the J end by 2 bases, with 16 bases between. The length of the CDR3 is 16 residues. CDR3 in DNA: TGTGCCAGCAGCTTCTCACAGGGTGGGTTTAACACTGAAGCTTTCTTT. It translates to CASSFSQGGFNTEAFF.

This sequence joins TRBV6-1 and TRBJ1-2, with unresolved D. Germline V lookup: CDR1 MNHNS, CDR2 SASEGT. This CDR3 has 15 amino acids. V gave up 0 bases and J gave up 8 bases, with 16 bases separating them. The CDR3 loop is CASSEAIVGVRGYTF. CDR3 nucleotide sequence: TGTGCCAGCAGTGAAGCTATAGTTGGGGTAAGAGGCTACACCTTC.

This chain connects TRBV10-1 to TRBJ2-3; the D is unclear. With 3 bases removed from V and 4 bases from J, the gap between germline ends came to 14 bases. The CDR3 is 15 amino acids. Per germline, CDR1 WNHNN and CDR2 SYGVQD (reference sequence). Written as DNA, the CDR3 is TGCGCCAGCAGTGATTTTAAAGGGAACTCAGATACGCAGTATTTT. Its translation is CASSDFKGNSDTQYF.

This clone showed up just a few times. The chain combines TRBV6-1 with TRBJ2-3; tentative D call: TRBD1 (5 bases). V lost 1 base to trimming and J lost 1 base, with 12 bases between them. The CDR3 consists of 16 residues. Germline V CDR1 and CDR2: MNHNS, SASEGT. The chain's CDR3 is CASSEDARARTDTQYF. Written as DNA, the CDR3 is TGTGCCAGCAGTGAAGATGCCAGGGCTCGCACAGATACGCAGTATTTT.

The rearrangement uses TRBV5-1 and TRBJ2-2, with TRBD2 identical over 7 bases. Losses at the gene ends were 3 bases for V and 6 bases for J; bases not matched to a gene: 5. This CDR3 is built from 14 residues. CDR1 and CDR2 from the germline V gene are SGHRS and YFSETQ. The CDR3 coding sequence is TGCGCCAGCAGCTCCGCAGCGGGGCCCGGGGAGCTGTTTTTT. Translated, it gives CASSSAAGPGELFF.

The CDR3 sequence: CASNTADLNSPLHF. In nucleotides, the CDR3 is TGTGCCAGCAATACGGCTGACCTTAATTCACCCCTCCACTTT. The V call is TRBV9, the J call TRBJ1-6; D uncertain. The V end was cut by 6 bases, the J end by 6 bases, with 13 bases between. This CDR3 comprises 14 residues. In germline, CDR1 is SGDLS, CDR2 YYNGEE.